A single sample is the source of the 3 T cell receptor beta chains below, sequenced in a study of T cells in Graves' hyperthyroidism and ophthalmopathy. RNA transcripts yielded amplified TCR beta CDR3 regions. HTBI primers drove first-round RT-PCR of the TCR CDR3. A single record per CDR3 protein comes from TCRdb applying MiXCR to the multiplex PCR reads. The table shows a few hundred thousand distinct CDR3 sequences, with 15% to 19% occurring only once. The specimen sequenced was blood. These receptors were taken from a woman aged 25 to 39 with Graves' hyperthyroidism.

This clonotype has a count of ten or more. Here the CDR3 reads CSADESVEQYF. CDR3 DNA sequence: TGCAGTGCCGATGAGTCAGTCGAGCAGTACTTC. The chain links TRBV20-1 to TRBJ2-7; no clear D. V was shortened by 6 bases and J by 6 bases, with 12 bases between the two germline ends. Germline V CDR1 and CDR2: DFQATT, SNEGSKA (reference sequence). The CDR3 length is 11 residues.

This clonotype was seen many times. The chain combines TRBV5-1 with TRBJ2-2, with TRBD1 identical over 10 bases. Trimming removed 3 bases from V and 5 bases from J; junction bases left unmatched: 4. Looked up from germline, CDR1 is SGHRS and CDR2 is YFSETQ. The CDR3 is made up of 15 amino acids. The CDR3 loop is CASSSPGQGTGELFF. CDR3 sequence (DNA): TGCGCCAGCAGCTCACCGGGACAGGGGACCGGGGAGCTGTTTTTT. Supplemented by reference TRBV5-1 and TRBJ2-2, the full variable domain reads KAGVTQTPRYLIKTRGQQVTLSCSPISGHRSVSWYQQTPGQGLQFLFEYFSETQRNKGNFPGRFSGRQFSNSRSEMNVSTLELGDSALYLCASSSPGQGTGELFFGEGSRLTVL.

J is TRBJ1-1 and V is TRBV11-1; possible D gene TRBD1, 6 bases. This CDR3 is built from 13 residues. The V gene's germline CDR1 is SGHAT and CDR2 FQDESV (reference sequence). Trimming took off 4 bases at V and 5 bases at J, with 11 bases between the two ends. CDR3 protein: CASSSKGGTEAFF. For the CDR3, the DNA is TGTGCCAGCAGCTCAAAGGGGGGGACTGAAGCTTTCTTT.